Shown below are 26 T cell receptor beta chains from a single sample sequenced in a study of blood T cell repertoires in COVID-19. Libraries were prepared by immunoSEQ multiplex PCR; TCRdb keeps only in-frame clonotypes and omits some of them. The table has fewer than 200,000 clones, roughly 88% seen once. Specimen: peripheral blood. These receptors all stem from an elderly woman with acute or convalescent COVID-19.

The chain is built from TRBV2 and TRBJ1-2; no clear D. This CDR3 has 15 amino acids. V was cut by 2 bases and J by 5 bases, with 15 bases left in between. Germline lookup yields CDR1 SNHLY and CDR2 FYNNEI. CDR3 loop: CASSEQQPTGYGYTF. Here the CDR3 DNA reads TGTGCCAGCAGTGAACAACAGCCCACTGGGTATGGCTACACCTTC.

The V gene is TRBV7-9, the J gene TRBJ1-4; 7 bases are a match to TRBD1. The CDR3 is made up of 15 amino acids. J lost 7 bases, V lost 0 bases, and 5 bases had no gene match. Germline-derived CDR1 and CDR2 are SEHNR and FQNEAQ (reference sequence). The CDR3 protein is CASSLATGLSEKLFF. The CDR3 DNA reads TGTGCCAGCAGCTTAGCGACAGGGCTGAGTGAAAAACTGTTTTTT.

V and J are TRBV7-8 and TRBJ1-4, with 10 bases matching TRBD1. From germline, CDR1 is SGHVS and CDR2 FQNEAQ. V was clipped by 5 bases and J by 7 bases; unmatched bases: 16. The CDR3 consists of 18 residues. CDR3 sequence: CASSLVGTGALGGEKLFF. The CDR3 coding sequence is TGTGCCAGCAGCCTCGTGGGGACAGGGGCCCTGGGAGGTGAAAAACTGTTTTTT.

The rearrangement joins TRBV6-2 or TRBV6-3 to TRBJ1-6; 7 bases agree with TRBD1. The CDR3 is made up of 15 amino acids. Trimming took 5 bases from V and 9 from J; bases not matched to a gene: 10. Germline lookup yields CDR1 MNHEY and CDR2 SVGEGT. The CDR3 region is CASSLWTGGGSPLHF. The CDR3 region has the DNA TGTGCCAGCAGTCTGTGGACAGGTGGCGGTTCACCCCTCCACTTT.

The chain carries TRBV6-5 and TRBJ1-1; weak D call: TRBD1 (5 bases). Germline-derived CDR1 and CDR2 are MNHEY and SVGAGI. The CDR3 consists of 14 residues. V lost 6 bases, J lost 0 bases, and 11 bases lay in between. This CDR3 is CASRLGHMNTEAFF. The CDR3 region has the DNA TGTGCCAGCAGGTTAGGACATATGAACACTGAAGCTTTCTTT.

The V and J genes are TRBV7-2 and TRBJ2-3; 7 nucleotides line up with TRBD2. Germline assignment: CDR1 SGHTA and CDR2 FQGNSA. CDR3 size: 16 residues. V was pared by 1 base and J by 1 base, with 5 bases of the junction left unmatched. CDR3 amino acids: CASSLGLAPGTDTQYF. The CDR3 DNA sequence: TGTGCCAGCAGCTTAGGACTAGCCCCCGGCACAGATACGCAGTATTTT.

CDR3 amino acids: CAWSRQGIVYGYTF. CDR3 in DNA: TGTGCCTGGAGCCGACAGGGAATAGTCTATGGCTACACCTTC. The chain combines TRBV30 with TRBJ1-2; 7 positions match TRBD1. Germline CDR1 and CDR2: GTSNPN and SVGIG (reference sequence). Trimming took 3 bases from V and 4 from J; bases not matched to a gene: 8. This CDR3 contains 14 residues.

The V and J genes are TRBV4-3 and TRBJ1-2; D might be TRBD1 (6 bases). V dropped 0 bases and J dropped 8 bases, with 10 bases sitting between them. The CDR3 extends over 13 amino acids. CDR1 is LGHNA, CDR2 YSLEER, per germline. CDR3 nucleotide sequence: TGCGCCAGCAGCCAAGACTACAGGGTCGGCTACACCTTC. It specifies CASSQDYRVGYTF.

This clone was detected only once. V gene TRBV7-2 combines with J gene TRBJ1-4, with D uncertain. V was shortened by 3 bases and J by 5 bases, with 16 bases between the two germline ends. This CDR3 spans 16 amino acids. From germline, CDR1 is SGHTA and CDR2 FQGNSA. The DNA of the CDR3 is TGTGCCAGCAGCTTGCAAAAAGGCGGGAGAAATGAAAAACTGTTTTTT. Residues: CASSLQKGGRNEKLFF.

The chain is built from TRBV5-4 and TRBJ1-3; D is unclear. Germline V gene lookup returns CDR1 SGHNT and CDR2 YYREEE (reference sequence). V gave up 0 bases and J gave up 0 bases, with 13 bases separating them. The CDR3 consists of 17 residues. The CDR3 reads CASSLASARNSGNTIYF. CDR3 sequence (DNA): TGTGCCAGCAGCTTGGCCTCGGCCAGGAACTCTGGAAACACCATATATTTT. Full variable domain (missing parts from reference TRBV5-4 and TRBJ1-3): ETGVTQSPTHLIKTRGQQVTLRCSSQSGHNTVSWYQQALGQGPQFIFQYYREEENGRGNFPPRFSGLQFPNYSSELNVNALELDDSALYLCASSLASARNSGNTIYFGEGSWLTVV.

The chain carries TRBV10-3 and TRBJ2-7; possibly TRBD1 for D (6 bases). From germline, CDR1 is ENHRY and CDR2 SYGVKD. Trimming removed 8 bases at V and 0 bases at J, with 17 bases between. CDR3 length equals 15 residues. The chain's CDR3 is CAIGPGHLSSYEQYF. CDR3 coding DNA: TGTGCCATCGGTCCGGGACACCTGAGCTCCTACGAGCAGTACTTC.

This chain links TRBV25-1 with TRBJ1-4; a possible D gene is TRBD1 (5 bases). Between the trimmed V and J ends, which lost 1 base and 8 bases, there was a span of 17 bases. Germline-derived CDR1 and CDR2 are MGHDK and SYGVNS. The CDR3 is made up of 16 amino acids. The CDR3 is CASSESGVGENEKLFF. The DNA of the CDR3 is TGTGCCAGCAGTGAATCCGGTGTAGGGGAAAACGAAAAACTGTTTTTT. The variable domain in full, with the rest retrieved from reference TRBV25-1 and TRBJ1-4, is EADIYQTPRYLVIGTGKKITLECSQTMGHDKMYWYQQDPGMELHLIHYSYGVNSTEKGDLSSESTVSRIRTEHFPLTLESARPSHTSQYLCASSESGVGENEKLFFGSGTQLSVL.

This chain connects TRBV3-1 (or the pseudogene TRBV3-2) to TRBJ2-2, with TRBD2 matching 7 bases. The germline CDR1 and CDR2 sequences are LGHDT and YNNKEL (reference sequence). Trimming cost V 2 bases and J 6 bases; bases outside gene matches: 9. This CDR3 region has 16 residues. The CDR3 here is CASSQSSGLSAGELFF. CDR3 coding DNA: TGTGCCAGCAGCCAATCTAGCGGCCTAAGTGCCGGGGAGCTGTTTTTT.

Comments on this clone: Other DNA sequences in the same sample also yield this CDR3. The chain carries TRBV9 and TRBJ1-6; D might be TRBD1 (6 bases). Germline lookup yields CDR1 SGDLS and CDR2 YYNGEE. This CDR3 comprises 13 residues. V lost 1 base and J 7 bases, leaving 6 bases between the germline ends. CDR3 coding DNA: TGTGCCAGCAGCGTACAGGGGAATTCACCCCTCCACTTT. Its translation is CASSVQGNSPLHF.

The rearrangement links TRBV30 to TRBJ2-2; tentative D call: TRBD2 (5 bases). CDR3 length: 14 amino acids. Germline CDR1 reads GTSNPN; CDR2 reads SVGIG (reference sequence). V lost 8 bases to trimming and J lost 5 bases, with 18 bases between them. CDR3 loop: CAGSPGRETGELFF. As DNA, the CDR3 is TGTGCCGGATCCCCAGGTCGGGAAACCGGGGAGCTGTTTTTT.

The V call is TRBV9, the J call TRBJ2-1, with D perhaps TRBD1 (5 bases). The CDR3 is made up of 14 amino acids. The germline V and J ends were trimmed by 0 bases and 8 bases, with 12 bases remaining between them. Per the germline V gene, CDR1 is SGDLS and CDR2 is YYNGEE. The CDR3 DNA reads TGTGCCAGCAGCGTAGAGGGCAGGGCGTATGAGCAGTTCTTC. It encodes CASSVEGRAYEQFF.

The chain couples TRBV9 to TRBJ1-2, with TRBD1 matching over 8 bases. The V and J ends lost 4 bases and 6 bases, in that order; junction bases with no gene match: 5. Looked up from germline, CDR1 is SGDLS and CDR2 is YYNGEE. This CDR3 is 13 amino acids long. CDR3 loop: CASSPRDRHGYTF. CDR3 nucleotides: TGTGCCAGCAGCCCTCGGGACAGGCATGGCTACACCTTC.

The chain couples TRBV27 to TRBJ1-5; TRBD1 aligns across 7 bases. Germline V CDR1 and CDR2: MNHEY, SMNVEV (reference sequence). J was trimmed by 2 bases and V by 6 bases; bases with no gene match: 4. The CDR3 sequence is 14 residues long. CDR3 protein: CASRIGTGNQPQHF. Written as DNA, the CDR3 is TGTGCCAGCAGGATCGGGACAGGCAATCAGCCCCAGCATTTT.

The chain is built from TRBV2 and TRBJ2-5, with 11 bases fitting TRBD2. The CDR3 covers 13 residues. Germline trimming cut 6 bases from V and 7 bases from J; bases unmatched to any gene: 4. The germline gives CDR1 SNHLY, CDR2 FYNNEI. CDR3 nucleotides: TGTGCCAGCAGCCTCCTAGCGGGGGGGACCCAGTACTTC. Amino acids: CASSLLAGGTQYF.

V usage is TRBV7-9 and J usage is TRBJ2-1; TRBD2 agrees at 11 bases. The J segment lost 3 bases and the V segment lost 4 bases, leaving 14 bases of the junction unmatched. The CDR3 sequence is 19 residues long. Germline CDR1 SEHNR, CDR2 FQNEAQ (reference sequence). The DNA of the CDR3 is TGTGCCAGCAGCTCCCCCGGGACTAGCGGAGGGGAGTACTACAATGAGCAGTTCTTC. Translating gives CASSSPGTSGGEYYNEQFF.

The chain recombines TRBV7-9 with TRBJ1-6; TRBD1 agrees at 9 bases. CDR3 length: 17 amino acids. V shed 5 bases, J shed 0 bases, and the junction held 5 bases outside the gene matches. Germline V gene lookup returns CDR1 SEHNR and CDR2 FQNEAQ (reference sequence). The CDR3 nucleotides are TGTGCCAGCAGCACCCGGGGACAGGGCTCCTATAATTCACCCCTCCACTTT. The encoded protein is CASSTRGQGSYNSPLHF.

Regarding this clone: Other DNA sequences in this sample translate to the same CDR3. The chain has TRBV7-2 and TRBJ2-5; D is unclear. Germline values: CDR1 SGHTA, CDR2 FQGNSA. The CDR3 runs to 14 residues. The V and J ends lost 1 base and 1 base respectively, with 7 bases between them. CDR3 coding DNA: TGTGCCAGCAGCTTAGGAGGCCTCCAAGAGACCCAGTACTTC. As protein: CASSLGGLQETQYF.

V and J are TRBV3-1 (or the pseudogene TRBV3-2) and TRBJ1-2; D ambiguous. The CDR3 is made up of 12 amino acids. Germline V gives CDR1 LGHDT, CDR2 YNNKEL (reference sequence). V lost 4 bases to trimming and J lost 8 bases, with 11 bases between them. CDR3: CASSLGGLGYTF. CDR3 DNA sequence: TGTGCCAGCAGCCTCGGAGGTTTGGGCTACACCTTC.

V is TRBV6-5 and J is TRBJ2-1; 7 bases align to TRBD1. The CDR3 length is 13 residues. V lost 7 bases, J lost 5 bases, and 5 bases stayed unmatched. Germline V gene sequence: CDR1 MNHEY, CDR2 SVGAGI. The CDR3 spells CASIWTGNNEQFF. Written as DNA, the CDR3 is TGTGCCAGCATTTGGACAGGTAACAATGAGCAGTTCTTC.

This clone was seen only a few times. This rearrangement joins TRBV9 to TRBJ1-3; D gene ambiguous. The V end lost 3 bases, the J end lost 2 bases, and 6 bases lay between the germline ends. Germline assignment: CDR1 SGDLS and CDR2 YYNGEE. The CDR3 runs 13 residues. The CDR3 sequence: CASSGSAGNTIYF. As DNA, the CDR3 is TGTGCCAGCAGCGGCAGCGCTGGAAACACCATATATTTT.

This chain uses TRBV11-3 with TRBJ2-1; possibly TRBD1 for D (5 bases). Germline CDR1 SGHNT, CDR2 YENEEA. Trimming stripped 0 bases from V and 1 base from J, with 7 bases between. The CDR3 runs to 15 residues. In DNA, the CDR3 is TGTGCCAGCAGCTTAGATAGGGGTTCCTACAATGAGCAGTTCTTC. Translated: CASSLDRGSYNEQFF.